A single sample gave rise to the 6 T cell receptor beta chains below, sequenced in a study of T cells after somatic rescue of genetic block. Sequencing used immunoSEQ multiplex PCR; TCRdb keeps in-frame clones, though not all of them. Among 80,000 to 90,000 clones listed, 70% to 90% were seen once. Sequenced material: peripheral blood mononuclear cells (PBMCs). The receptors were sampled from a woman younger than 30.

The chain links TRBV2 to TRBJ1-2; no clear D gene. Trimming pared 0 bases from V and 7 bases from J, leaving 9 bases between. This CDR3 has 13 residues. Germline CDR1 and CDR2: SNHLY and FYNNEI. The CDR3 coding sequence is TGTGCCAGCAGTGAAGCCCACAGCCCTGGCTACACCTTC. This encodes CASSEAHSPGYTF.

The chain recombines TRBV5-1 with TRBJ1-2; D remains ambiguous. This CDR3 is 16 amino acids long. V lost 4 bases to trimming and J lost 0 bases, with 16 bases between them. Germline CDR1 and CDR2: SGHRS and YFSETQ. This chain's CDR3 is CASSLVRRATNYGYTF. CDR3 in DNA: TGCGCCAGCAGCCTGGTTAGGAGGGCCACTAACTATGGCTACACCTTC.

V gene TRBV18 combines with J gene TRBJ2-1, with 7 positions matching TRBD2. The CDR3 has 17 amino acids. Germline trimming cut 0 bases from V and 0 bases from J; bases unmatched to any gene: 5. Germline V gene sequence: CDR1 KGHSH, CDR2 LQKENI. The CDR3: CASSPPGRDYSYNEQFF. The CDR3 nucleotides are TGTGCCAGCTCACCACCGGGGAGGGACTACTCCTACAATGAGCAGTTCTTC. The full variable domain, with the rest looked up from reference TRBV18 and TRBJ2-1, is NAGVMQNPRHLVRRRGQEARLRCSPMKGHSHVYWYRQLPEEGLKFMVYLQKENIIDESGMPKERFSAEFPKEGPSILRIQQVVRGDSAAYFCASSPPGRDYSYNEQFFGPGTRLTVL.

This clone was observed a handful of times. The V gene is TRBV28, the J gene TRBJ1-5; D uncertain. This CDR3 spans 14 amino acids. The germline V gene encodes CDR1 MDHEN and CDR2 SYDVKM. V lost 6 bases and J lost 5, with 14 bases in between. The DNA for the CDR3 is TGTGCCAGCAGATGGGAGAGAGAAGATCAGCCCCAGCATTTT. Translating it yields CASRWEREDQPQHF.

The chain recombines TRBV28 with TRBJ1-2; possible D gene TRBD1, 6 bases. The ends were cut back, 3 bases at V and 6 bases at J, with 17 bases in the middle. CDR1 is MDHEN, CDR2 SYDVKM, per germline. The CDR3 runs 15 residues. The CDR3 DNA reads TGTGCCAGCAGTTTTCCTTCACAGGGAGGGGATGGCTACACCTTC. Residues: CASSFPSQGGDGYTF.

A few counts support this clone. The V gene is TRBV27, the J gene TRBJ1-2; no definite D call. This CDR3 contains 13 residues. Germline assignment: CDR1 MNHEY and CDR2 SMNVEV (reference sequence). The ends were cut back, 5 bases at V and 5 bases at J, with 12 bases in the middle. CDR3 sequence (DNA): TGTGCCAGCAGTCCCACAGCTCCATATGGCTACACCTTC. It encodes CASSPTAPYGYTF.